What follows are 16 T cell receptor beta chains derived from one specimen sequenced in a study of blood T cells in healthy people across ages. Primed by a sample-barcoded 5' primer and a J-beta primer mix, a second PCR proceeded for 7 to 11 cycles. TCRdb used MiXCR to reprocess the 5' RACE reads, holding one entry per CDR3 protein. The sample comprises some 800,000 distinct CDR3 sequences, more than 40% of which are singletons, and roughly 19% rests with the top ten. Material for sequencing was blood. The receptors derive from a man in his 60s in good health.

This clonotype was counted between two and nine times. The rearrangement uses TRBV5-1 and TRBJ2-2, with TRBD1 identical over 9 bases. The CDR3 runs 16 residues. V shed 2 bases, J shed 7 bases, and the junction held 9 bases outside the gene matches. Germline V gene lookup returns CDR1 SGHRS and CDR2 YFSETQ. CDR3 sequence: CASSFGTGKSHGELFF. The CDR3, as DNA: TGCGCCAGCAGCTTCGGGACAGGGAAGAGTCACGGGGAGCTGTTTTTT.

The table lists this clonotype with a few counts. The chain links TRBV6-2 or TRBV6-3 to TRBJ2-2, with 8 bases matching TRBD1. CDR1 and CDR2 (germline): MNHEY, SVGEGT. The trim removed 5 bases at V and 5 bases at J, leaving 10 bases unmatched. The CDR3 has 16 residues. The CDR3, as DNA: TGTGCCAGCAGTCCTAGGACAGGGCCGGCAACCGGGGAGCTGTTTTTT. Translating gives CASSPRTGPATGELFF.

This clonotype was recorded a few times. This chain uses TRBV11-1 with TRBJ2-7; 8 nucleotides match TRBD2. The CDR3 extends over 15 amino acids. With 3 bases clipped from V and 2 bases from J, the junction kept 6 bases outside the gene matches. Looked up from germline, CDR1 is SGHAT and CDR2 is FQDESV (reference sequence). As DNA, the CDR3 is TGTGCCAGCAGCTTGAGTAACGGGGGGGCCTACGAGCAGTACTTC. Its translation is CASSLSNGGAYEQYF.

On this clonotype: An end of the junction differs from the germline gene, which may be a read error. V gene TRBV5-6 combines with J gene TRBJ2-7, with D possibly matching TRBD2 (7 bases). The CDR3 runs 14 residues. CDR1 is SGHDT and CDR2 is YYEEEE in the germline V gene. CDR3: CASTLRGRPYEQYF. The CDR3 coding sequence is TGTGCCAGCACCTTGCGGGGGCGCCCCTACGAGCAGTACTTC.

As to this clonotype: A much more abundant neighbour one base away suggests this may be a read error. The chain employs TRBV10-3 and TRBJ1-1; D is uncertain. CDR3 length: 12 residues. Germline CDR1 ENHRY, CDR2 SYGVKD. Trimming stripped 3 bases from V and 1 base from J, with 3 bases between. The CDR3 coding sequence is TGTGCCATCAGTGACCGGAACACTGAAGCTTTCTTT. Its translation is CAISDRNTEAFF.

The rearrangement uses TRBV5-1 and TRBJ2-3; possible D gene TRBD2, 6 bases. V dropped 6 bases and J dropped 0 bases, with 11 bases sitting between them. Germline V gives CDR1 SGHRS, CDR2 YFSETQ. The CDR3 is 14 amino acids. The CDR3 loop reads CASNPGESTDTQYF. The CDR3 DNA follows: TGCGCCAGCAACCCGGGGGAGAGCACAGATACGCAGTATTTT.

This clonotype has ten or more counts. The V and J genes are TRBV11-2 and TRBJ1-2, with D hard to call. This CDR3 spans 14 amino acids. Germline CDR1 is SGHAT and CDR2 is FQNNGV. Trimming took off 5 bases at V and 8 bases at J, with 18 bases between the two ends. The CDR3 reads CASSADSSTRGYTF. CDR3 DNA sequence: TGTGCCAGCAGCGCAGACTCCTCCACACGAGGCTACACCTTC.

In this sample, this clonotype turned up a few times. V is TRBV7-9 and J is TRBJ2-1; the match to TRBD2 covers 10 bases. V dropped 5 bases and J dropped 8; count of bases not matched to a gene: 9. The germline V gene encodes CDR1 SEHNR and CDR2 FQNEAQ (reference sequence). CDR3 length: 15 amino acids. This chain's CDR3 is CASSPGTSAVDEQFF. CDR3 nucleotide sequence: TGTGCCAGCAGCCCCGGGACTAGCGCTGTCGATGAGCAGTTCTTC. The entire variable domain, with the rest obtained from reference TRBV7-9 and TRBJ2-1, is as follows: DTGVSQNPRHKITKRGQNVTFRCDPISEHNRLYWYRQTLGQGPEFLTYFQNEAQLEKSRLLSDRFSAERPKGSFSTLEIQRTEQGDSAMYLCASSPGTSAVDEQFFGPGTRLTVL.

In DNA form, the CDR3 reads TGTGCCAGCAGCTTAGTGGCGGGGACCTCGTATGGCTACACCTTC. Its translation: CASSLVAGTSYGYTF. This chain links TRBV7-9 with TRBJ1-2; perhaps TRBD1 as D (5 bases). Germline V gives CDR1 SEHNR, CDR2 FQNEAQ (reference sequence). The CDR3 contains 15 residues. The V end lost 1 base, the J end lost 5 bases, and 14 bases lay between the germline ends.

The rearrangement joins TRBV6-2 or TRBV6-3 to TRBJ2-4; maybe TRBD1 (7 bases). The DNA end is more similar to TRBJ2-7, so the J call may be wrong. Germline loops: CDR1 MNHEY, CDR2 SVGEGT. The CDR3 has 15 residues. CDR3 region: CASSYSGGQTYEQYF. CDR3 nucleotides: TGTGCCAGCAGTTACTCCGGGGGACAGACCTACGAGCAGTACTTC.

This clonotype was counted only a few times. The genes are TRBV12-3 or TRBV12-4 and TRBJ1-4; 7 nucleotides align to TRBD1. CDR3 length: 10 residues. V lost 8 bases, J lost 11 bases, and 2 bases stayed unmatched. This chain's CDR3 is CASGQDKLFF. The CDR3, as DNA: TGTGCCAGCGGACAGGATAAACTGTTTTTT.

This clonotype appeared a few times. This chain links TRBV29-1 with TRBJ2-1; D call uncertain. The germline V and J ends were trimmed by 3 bases and 4 bases, with 13 bases remaining between them. The CDR3 sequence is 14 residues long. Germline V CDR1 and CDR2: SQVTM, ANQGSEA. The chain's CDR3 is CSVDPGLGYNEQFF. DNA of the CDR3: TGCAGCGTTGATCCCGGGTTAGGGTACAATGAGCAGTTCTTC.

This clonotype was detected a few times. J is TRBJ1-1 and V is TRBV7-2; D gene uncertain. This CDR3 comprises 13 residues. V dropped 5 bases and J dropped 1 base, with 8 bases sitting between them. Per the germline V gene, CDR1 is SGHTA and CDR2 is FQGNSA. The CDR3: CASSRIWNTEAFF. DNA for the CDR3: TGTGCCAGCAGCCGCATCTGGAACACTGAAGCTTTCTTT.

The chain recombines TRBV18 with TRBJ2-1; maybe TRBD2 (5 bases). TRBJ2-7 matches the DNA end more closely, so the J call is doubtful. Germline loops: CDR1 KGHSH, CDR2 LQKENI. This CDR3 region has 15 residues. CDR3 coding DNA: TGTGCCAGCTCACTTGGTGCTAGCTCCTACAATGAGCAGTACTTC. It specifies CASSLGASSYNEQYF.

The chain carries TRBV20-1 and TRBJ1-5, with unresolved D. The V gene's germline CDR1 is DFQATT and CDR2 SNEGSKA (reference sequence). The CDR3 spans 13 residues. CDR3: CSSISSSNQPQHF. Here the CDR3 DNA reads TGCAGCTCCATTAGCTCGAGCAATCAGCCCCAGCATTTT.

The CDR3 spells CASTYTNYGYTF. CDR3 coding DNA: TGTGCCAGCACGTATACTAACTATGGCTACACCTTC. The chain recombines TRBV6-6 with TRBJ1-2; D call uncertain. From germline, CDR1 is MNHNY and CDR2 SVGAGI (reference sequence). Trimming pared 7 bases from V and 0 bases from J, leaving 6 bases between. The length of the CDR3 is 12 residues.